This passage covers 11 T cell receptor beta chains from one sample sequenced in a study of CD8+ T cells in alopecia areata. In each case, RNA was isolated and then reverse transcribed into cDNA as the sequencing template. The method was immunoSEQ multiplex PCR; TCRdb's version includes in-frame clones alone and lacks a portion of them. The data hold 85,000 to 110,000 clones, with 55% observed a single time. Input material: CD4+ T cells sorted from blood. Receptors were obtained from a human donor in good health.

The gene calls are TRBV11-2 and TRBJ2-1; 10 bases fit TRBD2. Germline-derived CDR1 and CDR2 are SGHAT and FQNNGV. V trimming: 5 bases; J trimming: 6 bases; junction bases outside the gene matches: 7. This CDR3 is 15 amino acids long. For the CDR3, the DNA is TGTGCCAGCAGCCCACCTAGCGGGGGCACCAATGAGCAGTTCTTC. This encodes CASSPPSGGTNEQFF.

CDR3: CASSLAGGLAKNIQYF. The CDR3 nucleotides read TGTGCCAGCAGCTTGGCGGGGGGACTAGCCAAAAACATTCAGTACTTC. The V call is TRBV5-4, the J call TRBJ2-4; 7 positions agree with TRBD2. Per germline, CDR1 SGHNT and CDR2 YYREEE (reference sequence). The CDR3 extends over 16 amino acids. The junction had 3 bases not matched to a gene; V was cut back by 0 bases and J by 0 bases.

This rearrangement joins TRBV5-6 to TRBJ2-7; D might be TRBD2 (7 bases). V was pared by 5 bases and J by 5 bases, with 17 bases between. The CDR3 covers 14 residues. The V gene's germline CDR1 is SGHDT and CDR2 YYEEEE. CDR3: CASSSWGGVNEQYF. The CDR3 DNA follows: TGTGCCAGCAGTTCCTGGGGGGGCGTCAACGAGCAGTACTTC.

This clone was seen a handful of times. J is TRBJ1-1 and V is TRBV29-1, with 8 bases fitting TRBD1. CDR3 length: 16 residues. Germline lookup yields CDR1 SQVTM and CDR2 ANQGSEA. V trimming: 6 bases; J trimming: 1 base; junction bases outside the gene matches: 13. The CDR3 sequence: CSVAGQGFYGNTEAFF. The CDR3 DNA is TGCAGCGTGGCCGGACAGGGATTCTACGGGAACACTGAAGCTTTCTTT.

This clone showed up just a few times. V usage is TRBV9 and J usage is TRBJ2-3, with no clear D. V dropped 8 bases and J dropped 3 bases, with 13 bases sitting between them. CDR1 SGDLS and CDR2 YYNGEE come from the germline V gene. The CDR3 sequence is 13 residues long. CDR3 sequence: CASGVSETDTQYF. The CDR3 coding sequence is TGTGCCAGTGGGGTCTCTGAAACAGATACGCAGTATTTT.

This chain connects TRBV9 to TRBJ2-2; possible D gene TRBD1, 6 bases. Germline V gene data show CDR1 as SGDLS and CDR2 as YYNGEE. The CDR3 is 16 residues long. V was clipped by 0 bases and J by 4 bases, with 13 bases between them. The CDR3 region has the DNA TGTGCCAGCAGCGTAGTCCCCAGGGGCAGCACCGGGGAGCTGTTTTTT. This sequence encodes CASSVVPRGSTGELFF.

The CDR3 sequence is CASSLGEGSYGYTF. CDR3 DNA sequence: TGTGCCAGCAGCTTGGGGGAGGGCTCCTATGGCTACACCTTC. The genes are TRBV5-8 and TRBJ1-2, with unresolved D. V was cut by 0 bases and J by 4 bases, with 10 bases left in between. CDR3 size: 14 residues. The germline V gene encodes CDR1 SGHTS and CDR2 YDEGEE. The whole variable domain, filled in from reference TRBV5-8 and TRBJ1-2, reads EAGVTQSPTHLIKTRGQQATLRCSPISGHTSVYWYQQALGLGLQFLLWYDEGEERNRGNFPPRFSGRQFPNYSSELNVNALELEDSALYLCASSLGEGSYGYTFGSGTRLTVV.

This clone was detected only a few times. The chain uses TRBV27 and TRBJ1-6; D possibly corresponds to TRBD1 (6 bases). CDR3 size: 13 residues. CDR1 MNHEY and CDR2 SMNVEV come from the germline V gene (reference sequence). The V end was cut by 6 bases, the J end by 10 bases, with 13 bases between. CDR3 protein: CASRKTGRSPLHF. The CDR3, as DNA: TGTGCCAGCAGAAAGACAGGTCGATCACCCCTCCACTTT.

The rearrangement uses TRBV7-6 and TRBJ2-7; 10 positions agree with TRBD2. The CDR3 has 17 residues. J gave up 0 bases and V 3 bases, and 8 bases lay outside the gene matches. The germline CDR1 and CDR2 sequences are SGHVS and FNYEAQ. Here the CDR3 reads CASSFPFSGGNSYEQYF. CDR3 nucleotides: TGTGCCAGCAGCTTCCCTTTTAGCGGGGGGAACTCCTACGAGCAGTACTTC. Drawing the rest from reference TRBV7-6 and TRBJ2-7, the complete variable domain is GAGVSQSPRYKVTKRGQDVALRCDPISGHVSLYWYRQALGQGPEFLTYFNYEAQQDKSGLPNDRFSAERPEGSISTLTIQRTEQRDSAMYRCASSFPFSGGNSYEQYFGPGTRLTVT.

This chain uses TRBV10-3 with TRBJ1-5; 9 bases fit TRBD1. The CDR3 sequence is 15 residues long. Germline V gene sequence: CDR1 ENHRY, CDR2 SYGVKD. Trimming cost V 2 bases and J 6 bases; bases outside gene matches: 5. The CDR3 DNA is TGTGCCATCAGTGAGGGGGGACAGGGTAGTCAGCCCCAGCATTTT. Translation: CAISEGGQGSQPQHF.

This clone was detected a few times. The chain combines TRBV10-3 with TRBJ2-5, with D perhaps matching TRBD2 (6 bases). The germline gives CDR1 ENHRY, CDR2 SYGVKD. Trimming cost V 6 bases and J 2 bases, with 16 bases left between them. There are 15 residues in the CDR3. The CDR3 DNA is TGTGCCATCAGCCGATCCGGAGGGCGTCAAGAGACCCAGTACTTC. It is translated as CAISRSGGRQETQYF.